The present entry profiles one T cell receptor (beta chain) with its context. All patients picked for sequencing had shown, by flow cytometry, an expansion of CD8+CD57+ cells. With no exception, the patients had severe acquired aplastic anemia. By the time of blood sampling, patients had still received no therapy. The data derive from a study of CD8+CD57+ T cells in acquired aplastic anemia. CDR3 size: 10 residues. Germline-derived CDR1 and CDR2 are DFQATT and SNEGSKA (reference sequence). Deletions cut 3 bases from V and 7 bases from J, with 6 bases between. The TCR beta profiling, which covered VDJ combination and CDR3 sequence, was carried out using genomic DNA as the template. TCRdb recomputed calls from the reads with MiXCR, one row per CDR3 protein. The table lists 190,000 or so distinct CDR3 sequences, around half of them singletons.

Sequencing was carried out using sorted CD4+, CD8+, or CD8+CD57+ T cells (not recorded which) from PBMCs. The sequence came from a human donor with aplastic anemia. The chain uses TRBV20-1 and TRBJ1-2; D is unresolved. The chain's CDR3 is CSASVIGYTF. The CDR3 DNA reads TGCAGTGCTAGTGTTATTGGCTACACCTTC.